This T cell receptor (beta chain) was sequenced in a study of blood T cell repertoires in COVID-19. Across the whole study: Some COVID-19 samples were acute and others convalescent; all came from the United States, Italy and Spain. PBMCs, B-cell-depleted T cells, or T cells were the source of the cDNA or gDNA that made up the material.

Profiling relied on immunoSEQ multiplex PCR, and the TCRdb table lists in-frame clones only, not all of them. The sample contains some 65,000 clones, around 88% of which appear only once. The sequencing sample was made of peripheral blood. The TCR was taken from a woman aged 80 or over with active COVID-19.

CDR3 nucleotide sequence: TGTGCCAGCAGCTCGACCGCGAACCCACTAGCGGGGGGGCCAGATACGCAGTATTTT. Translated: CASSSTANPLAGGPDTQYF. V and J are TRBV5-6 and TRBJ2-3; TRBD2 agrees at 13 bases. V lost 3 bases and J lost 4; bases outside the gene matches: 14. The CDR3 runs 19 residues. CDR1 SGHDT and CDR2 YYEEEE come from the germline V gene. The full variable domain, in which reference TRBV5-6 and TRBJ2-3 provide the parts outside the CDR3, is DAGVTQSPTHLIKTRGQQVTLRCSPKSGHDTVSWYQQALGQGPQFIFQYYEEEERQRGNFPDRFSGHQFPNYSSELNVNALLLGDSALYLCASSSTANPLAGGPDTQYFGPGTRLTVL.